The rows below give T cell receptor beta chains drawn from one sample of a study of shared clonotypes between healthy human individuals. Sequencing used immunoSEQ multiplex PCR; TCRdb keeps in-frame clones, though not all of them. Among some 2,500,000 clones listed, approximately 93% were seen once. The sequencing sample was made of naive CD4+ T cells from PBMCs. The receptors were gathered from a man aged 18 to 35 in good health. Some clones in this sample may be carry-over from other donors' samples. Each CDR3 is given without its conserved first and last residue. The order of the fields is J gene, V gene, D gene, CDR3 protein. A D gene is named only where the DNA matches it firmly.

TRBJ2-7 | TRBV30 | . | AWGRSYEQY
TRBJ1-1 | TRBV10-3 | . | AISRTENTEAF
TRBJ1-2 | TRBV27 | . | ASSSNPVGTHST
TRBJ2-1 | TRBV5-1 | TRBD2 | ASGSLAGLNEQF
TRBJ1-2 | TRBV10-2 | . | ASSEAGRDGGYT
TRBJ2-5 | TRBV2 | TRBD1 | ASSPDRGLQETQY
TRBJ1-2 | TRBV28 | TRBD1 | ASSPLRGRRVDGYT
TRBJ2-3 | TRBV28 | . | ASSDPQAGSTDTQY
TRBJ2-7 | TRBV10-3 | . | AIKGEGTYEQY
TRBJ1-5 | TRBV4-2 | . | ASSQDEGPQH
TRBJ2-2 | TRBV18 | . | ASSPPWGRNGELF
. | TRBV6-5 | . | ASSYPPRYEQY
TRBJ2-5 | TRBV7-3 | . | ASSRPGETQY
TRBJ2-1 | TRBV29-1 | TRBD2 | SVGFIAGEGFSF
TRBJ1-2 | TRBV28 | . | ASNEIRKTLYGYT
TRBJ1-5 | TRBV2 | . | ASTGPSGDQPQH
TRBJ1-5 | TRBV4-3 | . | ASSQDVIQNNQPQH
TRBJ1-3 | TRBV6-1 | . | ASSEARVRSGNTIY
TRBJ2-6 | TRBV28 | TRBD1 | AVNTGGAGANVLT
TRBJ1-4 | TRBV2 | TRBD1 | ASTGQGIGEKLF
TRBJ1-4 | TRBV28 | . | AESDATNEKLF
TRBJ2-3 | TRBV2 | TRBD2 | ASSETSGRRRNTDTQY
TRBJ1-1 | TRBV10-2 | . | ASSENRGGIRGSDTEAF
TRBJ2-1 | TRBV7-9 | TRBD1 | ASSNDRVFSYEQF
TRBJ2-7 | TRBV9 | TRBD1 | ASSPTGQGANEQY
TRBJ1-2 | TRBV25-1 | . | ASSETFRDIIGYT
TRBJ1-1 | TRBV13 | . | ASSFGRLNTEAF
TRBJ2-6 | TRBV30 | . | AWRPGMTGANVLT
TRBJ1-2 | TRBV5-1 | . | ASSPPGGGPYGYT
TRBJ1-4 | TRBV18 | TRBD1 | ASSRDRNEKLF
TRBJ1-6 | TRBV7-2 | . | ASSVRTGSSYNSPLH
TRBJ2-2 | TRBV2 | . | ASSGPGRSTGELF
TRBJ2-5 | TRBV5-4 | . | ASSSGGTGETQY
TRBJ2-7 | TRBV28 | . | ASSPHTYEQY
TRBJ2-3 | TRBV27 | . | ASSSSGGSTDTQY
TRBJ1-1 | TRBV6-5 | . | ASRGRGGTEAF
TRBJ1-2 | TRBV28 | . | ASGRDGYT
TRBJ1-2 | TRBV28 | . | ASSLGGGAVYGYT
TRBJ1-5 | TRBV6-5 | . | ASSISGAGNQPQH
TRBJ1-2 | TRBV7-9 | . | ASSLLQSVGYT
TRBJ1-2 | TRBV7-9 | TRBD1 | ASSLRTGGRANYGYT
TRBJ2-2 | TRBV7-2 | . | ASSLEDIAGELF
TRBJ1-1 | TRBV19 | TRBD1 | ASSGSGTVNTEAF
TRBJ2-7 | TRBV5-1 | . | ASSLVGQNSYEQY
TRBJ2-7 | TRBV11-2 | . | ASSLITGSSYEQY
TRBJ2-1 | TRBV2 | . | ASLLANLYNEQF
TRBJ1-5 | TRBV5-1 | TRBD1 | ASSLDPTGNNQPQH
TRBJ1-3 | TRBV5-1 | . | ASSLGSRANSNTIY
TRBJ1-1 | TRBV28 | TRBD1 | ASSRGGGVTEAF
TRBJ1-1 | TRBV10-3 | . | AISERKLTEAF
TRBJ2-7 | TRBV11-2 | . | ASSLDYSMARGEQY
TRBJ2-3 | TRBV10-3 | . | ATAEGVADTQY
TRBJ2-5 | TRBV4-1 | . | ASSQGIGMEETQY
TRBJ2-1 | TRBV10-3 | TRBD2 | AISPSGRGYNEQF
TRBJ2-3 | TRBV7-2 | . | ASSRTWSGLTDTQY
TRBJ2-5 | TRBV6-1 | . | ASRKLGAQETQY
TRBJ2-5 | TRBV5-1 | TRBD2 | ASSQVAGMEETQY
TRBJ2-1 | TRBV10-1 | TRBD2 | ASSTGTSGRSGEQF
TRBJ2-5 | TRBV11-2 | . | ASTHPAGGQETQY